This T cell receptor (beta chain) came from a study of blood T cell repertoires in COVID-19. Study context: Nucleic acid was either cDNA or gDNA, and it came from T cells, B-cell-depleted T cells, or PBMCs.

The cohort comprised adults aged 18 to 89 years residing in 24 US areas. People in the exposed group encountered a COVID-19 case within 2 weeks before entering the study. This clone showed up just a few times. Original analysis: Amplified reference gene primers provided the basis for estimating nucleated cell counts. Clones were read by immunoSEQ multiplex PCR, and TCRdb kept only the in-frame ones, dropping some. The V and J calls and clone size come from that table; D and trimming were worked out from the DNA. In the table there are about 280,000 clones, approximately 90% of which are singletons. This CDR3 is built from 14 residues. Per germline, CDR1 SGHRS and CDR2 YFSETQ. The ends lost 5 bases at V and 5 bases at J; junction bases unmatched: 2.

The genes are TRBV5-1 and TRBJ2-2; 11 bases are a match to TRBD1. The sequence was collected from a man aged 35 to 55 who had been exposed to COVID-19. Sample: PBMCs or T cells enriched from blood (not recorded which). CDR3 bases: TGCGCCAGCAGGGGACAGGGGGTGACCGGGGAGCTGTTTTTT. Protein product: CASRGQGVTGELFF.